What follows are 30 T cell receptor beta chains derived from one specimen sequenced in a study of T cell responses to AZD1222 COVID-19 vaccine. Profiled with immunoSEQ multiplex PCR; TCRdb holds only in-frame clones, not every one. The data hold around 120,000 clones, with around 90% observed a single time. Source: peripheral blood, taken on day 0 of AZD1222 vaccination. The receptors were sampled from an adult in good health.

V usage is TRBV9 and J usage is TRBJ2-1; D is unresolved. The germline V gene encodes CDR1 SGDLS and CDR2 YYNGEE. The CDR3 totals 15 residues. The V and J ends lost 3 bases and 4 bases respectively, with 14 bases between them. In nucleotides, the CDR3 is TGTGCCAGCAGCGAATCGGTGGGGTGGTACAATGAGCAGTTCTTC. This encodes CASSESVGWYNEQFF.

This sequence joins TRBV28 and TRBJ1-2; D possibly corresponds to TRBD1 (5 bases). The CDR3 has 14 amino acids. The germline V gene has CDR1 MDHEN and CDR2 SYDVKM. The ends were cut back, 2 bases at V and 2 bases at J, with 9 bases in the middle. DNA of the CDR3: TGTGCCAGCAGTTTACTTAGACAGAACTATGGCTACACCTTC. Residues: CASSLLRQNYGYTF.

The V and J genes are TRBV19 and TRBJ1-2, with 7 bases that match TRBD1. Per germline, CDR1 LNHDA and CDR2 SQIVND (reference sequence). The CDR3 totals 14 residues. The V and J ends lost 2 bases and 4 bases, in that order; junction bases with no gene match: 4. CDR3 protein: CASSITGAAYGYTF. DNA of the CDR3: TGTGCCAGTAGTATAACAGGGGCTGCCTATGGCTACACCTTC.

The chain recombines TRBV3-1 (or the pseudogene TRBV3-2) with TRBJ1-6, with TRBD1 as a possible D gene (6 bases). CDR1 LGHDT and CDR2 YNNKEL come from the germline V gene (reference sequence). Trimming pared 6 bases from V and 0 bases from J, leaving 15 bases between. This CDR3 is 17 amino acids long. This CDR3 is CASRKGRGNSYNSPLHF. The CDR3 region has the DNA TGTGCCAGCAGGAAGGGCAGGGGAAACTCCTATAATTCACCCCTCCACTTT.

This clone was seen once. The chain links TRBV18 to TRBJ1-6; 12 bases are shared with TRBD1. This CDR3 region has 16 residues. Germline trimming cut 2 bases from V and 8 bases from J; bases unmatched to any gene: 4. Germline values: CDR1 KGHSH, CDR2 LQKENI. CDR3 loop: CASSPRDRGRDSPLHF. CDR3 bases: TGTGCCAGCTCACCAAGGGACAGGGGGCGCGATTCACCCCTCCACTTT.

V is TRBV9 and J is TRBJ2-7; 7 nucleotides match TRBD2. V was clipped by 4 bases and J by 0 bases; unmatched bases: 13. Germline V gives CDR1 SGDLS, CDR2 YYNGEE. The CDR3 loop spans 17 amino acids. DNA for the CDR3: TGTGCCAGCAGCTCCCCTTTTGGCACGGGGGGCTCCTACGAGCAGTACTTC. This sequence encodes CASSSPFGTGGSYEQYF. The full variable domain, in which reference TRBV9 and TRBJ2-7 provide the parts outside the CDR3, is DSGVTQTPKHLITATGQRVTLRCSPRSGDLSVYWYQQSLDQGLQFLIQYYNGEERAKGNILERFSAQQFPDLHSELNLSSLELGDSALYFCASSSPFGTGGSYEQYFGPGTRLTVT.

The gene calls are TRBV30 and TRBJ1-6; D gene uncertain. Per germline, CDR1 GTSNPN and CDR2 SVGIG (reference sequence). V was cut by 4 bases and J by 9 bases, with 19 bases left in between. CDR3 length equals 15 residues. The CDR3 spells CAWKPSRLGGSPLHF. CDR3 DNA sequence: TGTGCCTGGAAACCCTCTAGGCTGGGAGGTTCACCCCTCCACTTT.

V is TRBV5-1 and J is TRBJ1-6; 7 nucleotides line up with TRBD1. This CDR3 comprises 15 residues. V shed 2 bases, J shed 7 bases, and the junction held 6 bases outside the gene matches. The V gene's germline CDR1 is SGHRS and CDR2 YFSETQ. The CDR3 loop reads CASSLQGQRNSPLHF. The CDR3 DNA is TGCGCCAGCAGCTTACAGGGACAGAGGAATTCACCCCTCCACTTT.

The V gene is TRBV7-3, the J gene TRBJ1-1; D gene uncertain. The germline V and J ends were trimmed by 5 bases and 4 bases, with 11 bases remaining between them. Germline V gives CDR1 SGHTA, CDR2 FQGTGA. The CDR3 length is 13 residues. In DNA form, the CDR3 reads TGTGCCAGCAGCCCAGTTGGTGGCACTGAAGCTTTCTTT. This codes for CASSPVGGTEAFF. The whole variable domain, filled in from reference TRBV7-3 and TRBJ1-1, reads GAGVSQTPSNKVTEKGKYVELRCDPISGHTALYWYRQSLGQGPEFLIYFQGTGAADDSGLPNDRFFAVRPEGSVSTLKIQRTERGDSAVYLCASSPVGGTEAFFGQGTRLTVV.

The chain carries TRBV6-5 and TRBJ1-2; D perhaps matches TRBD1 (5 bases). The CDR3 consists of 11 residues. The V and J ends lost 6 bases and 10 bases respectively, with 12 bases between them. Germline V gene sequence: CDR1 MNHEY, CDR2 SVGAGI. The DNA for the CDR3 is TGTGCCAGCAGGGGCCGAGGGGACTACACCTTC. Residues: CASRGRGDYTF.

The rearrangement links TRBV7-3 to TRBJ1-1, with 8 bases lining up with TRBD1. Per germline, CDR1 SGHTA and CDR2 FQGTGA. This CDR3 is built from 15 residues. Losses at the gene ends were 4 bases for V and 2 bases for J; bases not matched to a gene: 6. The CDR3 sequence is CASSSRTGINTEAFF. The CDR3 bases are TGTGCCAGCAGCTCCCGGACAGGGATAAACACTGAAGCTTTCTTT.

The chain combines TRBV24-1 with TRBJ2-7; D may be TRBD1 (6 bases). This CDR3 region has 18 residues. Trimming took 3 bases from V and 2 from J, leaving 22 bases between them. The germline CDR1 and CDR2 sequences are KGHDR and SFDVKD. This CDR3 is CATSDQGLRTVLTYEQYF. CDR3 sequence (DNA): TGTGCCACCAGTGATCAAGGATTGAGGACAGTCCTTACCTACGAGCAGTACTTC.

The rearrangement uses TRBV18 and TRBJ2-5; D is ambiguous. V dropped 8 bases and J dropped 4 bases, with 5 bases sitting between them. Looked up from germline, CDR1 is KGHSH and CDR2 is LQKENI. CDR3 length: 10 amino acids. The CDR3 here is CASPRETQYF. The CDR3 region has the DNA TGTGCCAGCCCTCGAGAGACCCAGTACTTC.

This chain joins TRBV6-5 and TRBJ2-1; 9 nucleotides match TRBD2. Germline V lookup: CDR1 MNHEY, CDR2 SVGAGI. J gave up 5 bases and V 4 bases, and 9 bases lay outside the gene matches. This CDR3 contains 16 residues. The chain's CDR3 is CASSFWGLAANNEQFF. The CDR3 nucleotides are TGTGCCAGCAGTTTCTGGGGACTAGCCGCCAACAATGAGCAGTTCTTC.

This chain uses TRBV29-1 with TRBJ2-1; 9 bases are a match to TRBD2. The germline V gene encodes CDR1 SQVTM and CDR2 ANQGSEA. The CDR3 covers 12 residues. With 6 bases clipped from V and 8 bases from J, the junction kept 5 bases outside the gene matches. CDR3 DNA: TGCAGCGTGCAAGCGGGAGGATATGAGCAGTTCTTC. This translates into CSVQAGGYEQFF.

CDR3: CASSPFWAGELFF. CDR3 in DNA: TGTGCCAGCAGCCCTTTTTGGGCCGGGGAGCTGTTTTTT. V gene TRBV3-1 (or the pseudogene TRBV3-2) combines with J gene TRBJ2-2; D unresolved. The length of the CDR3 is 13 residues. Germline-derived CDR1 and CDR2 are LGHDT and YNNKEL (reference sequence). Deletions cut 4 bases from V and 6 bases from J, with 9 bases between.

This clone was seen at least ten times. CDR3: CASKGAAANTEAFF. In DNA form, the CDR3 reads TGCGCCAGCAAGGGGGCCGCCGCGAACACTGAAGCTTTCTTT. The V call is TRBV10-2, the J call TRBJ1-1; the match to TRBD1 covers 7 bases. This CDR3 is built from 14 residues. J lost 1 base, V lost 7 bases, and 6 bases had no gene match. Looked up from germline, CDR1 is WSHSY and CDR2 is SAAADI.

This chain connects TRBV28 to TRBJ1-5, with D perhaps matching TRBD1 (6 bases). Trimming left V 5 bases short and J 6 bases short, with 14 bases between. The V gene's germline CDR1 is MDHEN and CDR2 SYDVKM. This CDR3 contains 14 residues. Here the CDR3 reads CASSPNREGQPQHF. CDR3 nucleotide sequence: TGTGCCAGCAGTCCCAACAGGGAGGGTCAGCCCCAGCATTTT.

This chain links TRBV7-9 with TRBJ2-5, with TRBD1 matching 9 bases. The CDR3 is 14 amino acids. Germline CDR1 is SEHNR and CDR2 is FQNEAQ (reference sequence). V dropped 1 base and J dropped 10; count of bases not matched to a gene: 7. CDR3 sequence (DNA): TGTGCCAGCAGCTTAGGGACAGGGGATCGAGGCCAGTACTTC. Translating gives CASSLGTGDRGQYF. Full variable domain (rest looked up from reference TRBV7-9 and TRBJ2-5): DTGVSQNPRHKITKRGQNVTFRCDPISEHNRLYWYRQTLGQGPEFLTYFQNEAQLEKSRLLSDRFSAERPKGSFSTLEIQRTEQGDSAMYLCASSLGTGDRGQYFGPGTRLLVL.

The rearrangement uses TRBV6-1 and TRBJ1-4; possibly TRBD1 for D (5 bases). V shed 0 bases and J shed 5 bases, with 16 bases lying between them. CDR3 length: 17 amino acids. Germline V CDR1 and CDR2: MNHNS, SASEGT. CDR3 region: CASSEAFGGPINEKLFF. CDR3 DNA: TGTGCCAGCAGTGAAGCGTTTGGGGGACCGATAAATGAAAAACTGTTTTTT.

The CDR3, as DNA: TGTGCCAGTAGTATATGGAGGGAGGGGGAAAAACTGTTTTTT. Residues: CASSIWREGEKLFF. The chain employs TRBV19 and TRBJ1-4; D possibly corresponds to TRBD1 (5 bases). The V end was cut by 2 bases, the J end by 8 bases, with 12 bases between. Germline V gene data show CDR1 as LNHDA and CDR2 as SQIVND (reference sequence). The CDR3 consists of 14 residues.

The CDR3 loop reads CASRRGMNTEAFF. CDR3 nucleotides: TGCGCCAGCAGGAGGGGGATGAACACTGAAGCTTTCTTT. The rearrangement uses TRBV5-1 and TRBJ1-1; possibly TRBD1 for D (6 bases). Deletions cut 5 bases from V and 0 bases from J, with 8 bases between. CDR3 length equals 13 residues. Germline V CDR1 and CDR2: SGHRS, YFSETQ.

The chain combines TRBV5-1 with TRBJ1-2, with 7 bases that match TRBD1. CDR3 length equals 13 residues. Trimming at V came to 5 bases and at J to 4 bases, leaving 5 bases not matched to a gene. CDR1 and CDR2 (germline): SGHRS, YFSETQ. CDR3 sequence: CASSPAGGYGYTF. The CDR3 DNA follows: TGCGCCAGCAGTCCTGCAGGGGGCTATGGCTACACCTTC.

This sequence joins TRBV28 and TRBJ1-2; D is possibly TRBD1 (5 bases). Between the trimmed V and J ends, which lost 6 bases and 6 bases, there was a span of 14 bases. The CDR3 is 13 residues long. Germline assignment: CDR1 MDHEN and CDR2 SYDVKM. The CDR3 DNA sequence: TGTGCCAGCAGCTCCGGGGCCTGGGATGGCTACACCTTC. It specifies CASSSGAWDGYTF.

This chain connects TRBV11-2 to TRBJ1-2; no clear D gene. The CDR3 runs 17 residues. CDR1 is SGHAT and CDR2 is FQNNGV in the germline V gene. V lost 5 bases and J 1 base, leaving 20 bases between the germline ends. For the CDR3, the DNA is TGTGCCAGCAGCCTCTCCATAGTAGGGATCATTAACTATGGCTACACCTTC. This gives the protein CASSLSIVGIINYGYTF.

The chain uses TRBV25-1 and TRBJ2-1; D unresolved. The CDR3 covers 14 residues. Per germline, CDR1 MGHDK and CDR2 SYGVNS. V gave up 0 bases and J gave up 5 bases, with 8 bases separating them. The CDR3 protein is CASSEYPLDNEQFF. The CDR3 DNA is TGTGCCAGCAGTGAATACCCACTGGACAATGAGCAGTTCTTC.

This clone showed up just once. This chain connects TRBV13 to TRBJ1-4, with D maybe TRBD1 (5 bases). Germline values: CDR1 PRHDT, CDR2 FYEKMQ (reference sequence). The CDR3 covers 13 residues. V was trimmed by 6 bases and J by 10 bases, leaving 15 bases between them. Here the CDR3 DNA reads TGTGCCAGCAGTCCGGGGCGCGCGGGAAAACTGTTTTTT. It encodes CASSPGRAGKLFF.

The chain joins TRBV28 to TRBJ1-5; D might be TRBD1 (6 bases). Germline loops: CDR1 MDHEN, CDR2 SYDVKM. With 7 bases removed from V and 0 bases from J, the gap between germline ends came to 25 bases. This CDR3 has 19 amino acids. The CDR3, as DNA: TGTGCCAGCATTGACTCGGCCCCCACAGGGTACTATAGCAATCAGCCCCAGCATTTT. Translating gives CASIDSAPTGYYSNQPQHF.

The rearrangement links TRBV7-9 to TRBJ1-1, with 8 bases identical to TRBD1. Trimming removed 5 bases from V and 5 bases from J; junction bases left unmatched: 10. The CDR3 runs 15 residues. CDR1 and CDR2 (germline): SEHNR, FQNEAQ (reference sequence). The CDR3 spells CASSRPGQGWTEAFF. DNA of the CDR3: TGTGCCAGCAGCCGGCCCGGACAGGGTTGGACTGAAGCTTTCTTT.

The rearrangement uses TRBV2 and TRBJ1-6; D is perhaps TRBD1 (6 bases). Germline-derived CDR1 and CDR2 are SNHLY and FYNNEI. The CDR3 extends over 15 amino acids. V was trimmed by 2 bases and J by 10 bases, leaving 15 bases between them. The CDR3 DNA is TGTGCCAGCAGTGAAAAAACAGGGCTGGGGTCACCCCTCCACTTT. Its protein product is CASSEKTGLGSPLHF.